The 10 T cell receptor beta chains below were found in one sample sequenced in a study of blood T cell repertoires in COVID-19. Profiling relied on immunoSEQ multiplex PCR, and the TCRdb table lists in-frame clones only, not all of them. Counted here are approximately 440,000 clones, roughly 87% occurring once; the ten biggest clones make up about 0.75%. Sequencing was carried out using PBMCs or T cells enriched from blood (not recorded which). The receptor source for this set is a woman aged 18-29 years who had recovered from COVID-19.

The chain employs TRBV19 and TRBJ1-5; tentatively, D is TRBD1 (6 bases). Looked up from germline, CDR1 is LNHDA and CDR2 is SQIVND (reference sequence). The CDR3 runs to 15 residues. Trimming removed 6 bases at V and 2 bases at J, with 14 bases between. The CDR3 is CASSTPGVGNQPQHF. For the CDR3, the DNA is TGTGCCAGTAGCACCCCAGGGGTCGGCAATCAGCCCCAGCATTTT.

This rearrangement joins TRBV2 to TRBJ1-1, with D perhaps TRBD1 (5 bases). Germline V lookup: CDR1 SNHLY, CDR2 FYNNEI. The germline V and J ends were trimmed by 5 bases and 1 base, with 14 bases remaining between them. The CDR3 covers 15 residues. The CDR3 sequence: CASSPRQMTNTEAFF. CDR3 coding DNA: TGTGCCAGCAGTCCAAGACAGATGACGAACACTGAAGCTTTCTTT.

The V call is TRBV5-1, the J call TRBJ2-3, with D unresolved. Germline lookup yields CDR1 SGHRS and CDR2 YFSETQ. The CDR3 covers 14 residues. Trimming left V 0 bases short and J 1 base short, with 6 bases between. CDR3 region: CASSLATGTDTQYF. DNA for the CDR3: TGCGCCAGCAGCTTGGCCACGGGCACAGATACGCAGTATTTT.

The CDR3 region is CASLYRGEAFF. In DNA, the CDR3 is TGTGCCAGCCTATACCGGGGGGAAGCTTTCTTT. The chain combines TRBV2 with TRBJ1-1, with D possibly being TRBD1 (5 bases). There are 11 residues in the CDR3. CDR1 SNHLY and CDR2 FYNNEI come from the germline V gene. The ends were cut back, 8 bases at V and 8 bases at J, with 12 bases in the middle.

The chain carries TRBV30 and TRBJ1-6, with 7 bases fitting TRBD1. CDR3 length: 13 amino acids. Germline values: CDR1 GTSNPN, CDR2 SVGIG (reference sequence). Trimming at V came to 3 bases and at J to 8 bases, leaving 4 bases not matched to a gene. The CDR3 loop reads CAWRTGLDSPLHF. CDR3 nucleotide sequence: TGTGCCTGGAGGACAGGGTTAGATTCACCCCTCCACTTT.

This chain uses TRBV5-8 with TRBJ1-6, with no clear D. CDR3 length equals 12 residues. V was clipped by 0 bases and J by 13 bases, with 8 bases between them. Germline loops: CDR1 SGHTS, CDR2 YDEGEE. The CDR3 DNA is TGTGCCAGCAGCTTGGGACTTACGCCCCTCCACTTT. It yields the protein CASSLGLTPLHF.

The chain joins TRBV7-3 to TRBJ1-5; 7 nucleotides match TRBD1. With V trimmed by 3 bases and J by 1 base, 12 bases remained unmatched. The CDR3 length is 18 residues. CDR1 is SGHTA, CDR2 FQGTGA, per germline. The CDR3 DNA follows: TGTGCCAGCAGCTTGATACAACCGGGACAGACAAGCAATCAGCCCCAGCATTTT. Encoded protein: CASSLIQPGQTSNQPQHF.

The V gene is TRBV7-8, the J gene TRBJ2-7, with TRBD1 matching 9 bases. V dropped 0 bases and J dropped 1; count of bases not matched to a gene: 7. Germline V gives CDR1 SGHVS, CDR2 FQNEAQ. The CDR3 runs to 17 residues. Here the CDR3 DNA reads TGTGCCAGCAGCTTAGCTGTCCCGGGACAGGGTTCCTACGAGCAGTACTTC. It translates to CASSLAVPGQGSYEQYF.

The genes are TRBV5-1 and TRBJ2-5, with D possibly being TRBD1 (5 bases). Germline CDR1 SGHRS, CDR2 YFSETQ. CDR3 length: 14 amino acids. Trimming cost V 4 bases and J 2 bases, with 12 bases left between them. The CDR3 region is CASSGDSVQETQYF. The CDR3 nucleotides are TGCGCCAGCAGCGGTGACAGCGTGCAAGAGACCCAGTACTTC.

V is TRBV6-4 and J is TRBJ1-6; no clear D. V lost 4 bases to trimming and J lost 10 bases, with 11 bases between them. Per germline, CDR1 MRHNA and CDR2 SNTAGT. CDR3 length equals 13 residues. The CDR3 nucleotides are TGTGCCAGCAGTGCTCCGGGTCCCTCACCCCTCCACTTT. Protein sequence: CASSAPGPSPLHF.